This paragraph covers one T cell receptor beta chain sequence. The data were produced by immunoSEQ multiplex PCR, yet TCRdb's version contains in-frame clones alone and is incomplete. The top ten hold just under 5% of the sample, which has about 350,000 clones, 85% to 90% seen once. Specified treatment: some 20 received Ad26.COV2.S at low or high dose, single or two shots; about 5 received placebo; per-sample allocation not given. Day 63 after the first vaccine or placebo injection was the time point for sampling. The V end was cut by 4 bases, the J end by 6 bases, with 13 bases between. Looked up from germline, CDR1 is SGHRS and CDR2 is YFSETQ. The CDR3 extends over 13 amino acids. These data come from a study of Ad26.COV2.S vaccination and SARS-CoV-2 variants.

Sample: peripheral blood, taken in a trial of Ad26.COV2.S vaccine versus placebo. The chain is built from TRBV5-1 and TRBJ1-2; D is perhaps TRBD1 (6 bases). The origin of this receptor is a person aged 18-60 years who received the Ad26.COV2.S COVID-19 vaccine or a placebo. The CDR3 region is CASSGQGLDGYTF. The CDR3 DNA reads TGCGCCAGCAGCGGGCAGGGGCTCGATGGCTACACCTTC.